Listed here are 30 T cell receptor beta chains from one sample, sequenced in a study of cytomegalovirus exposure and HLA in healthy donors. The PCR employed 60 Vbeta primers together with 13 Jbeta primers. Using immunoSEQ multiplex PCR, the repertoire was profiled, and TCRdb retains in-frame clones only, with some absent. The sample comprises some 140,000 clones, about 77% of which are singletons, and about 1.4% rests with the top ten. Source material: PBMCs. The receptors were gathered from a woman in her thirties or forties in good health and CMV-seronegative.

The V and J genes are TRBV19 and TRBJ1-2; TRBD1 is a possible D gene (5 bases). The CDR3 extends over 13 amino acids. The ends were cut back, 3 bases at V and 4 bases at J, with 9 bases in the middle. Germline values: CDR1 LNHDA, CDR2 SQIVND (reference sequence). In nucleotides, the CDR3 is TGTGCCAGTAGTATTGGCAGGGTCTATGGCTACACCTTC. Translation gives CASSIGRVYGYTF.

V and J are TRBV4-1 and TRBJ1-5, with D perhaps TRBD1 (5 bases). This CDR3 region has 16 residues. Germline values: CDR1 MGHRA, CDR2 YSYEKL. Trimming removed 0 bases from V and 0 bases from J, with 9 bases in between. CDR3 DNA sequence: TGCGCCAGCAGCCAAGATACGGGGGGTAGCAATCAGCCCCAGCATTTT. Its translation is CASSQDTGGSNQPQHF.

The V call is TRBV5-1, the J call TRBJ2-7; 9 positions agree with TRBD1. CDR3 length equals 16 residues. The V segment lost 4 bases and the J segment 6 bases; nucleotides outside the gene matches: 14. Germline V gives CDR1 SGHRS, CDR2 YFSETQ. The CDR3 loop reads CASSTGSGTGQGEQYF. The CDR3 DNA is TGCGCCAGCAGCACAGGATCCGGGACAGGGCAGGGCGAGCAGTACTTC. The full variable domain, rest sourced from reference TRBV5-1 and TRBJ2-7, is KAGVTQTPRYLIKTRGQQVTLSCSPISGHRSVSWYQQTPGQGLQFLFEYFSETQRNKGNFPGRFSGRQFSNSRSEMNVSTLELGDSALYLCASSTGSGTGQGEQYFGPGTRLTVT.

This clone has just a few counts. This rearrangement joins TRBV4-2 to TRBJ1-4; D not resolved. Trimming took 4 bases from V and 6 from J, leaving 15 bases between them. In germline, CDR1 is LGHNA, CDR2 YNFKEQ. This CDR3 region has 15 residues. CDR3 sequence: CASSPLATGDEKLFF. CDR3 DNA sequence: TGTGCCAGCAGCCCACTAGCGACGGGAGATGAAAAACTGTTTTTT.

The chain couples TRBV7-2 to TRBJ1-6; D gene uncertain. Trimming cost V 2 bases and J 8 bases, with 16 bases left between them. The CDR3 has 16 residues. The germline V gene encodes CDR1 SGHTA and CDR2 FQGNSA. CDR3 coding DNA: TGTGCCAGCAGCTTAACCCGAACAGATTTCTATTCACCCCTCCACTTT. Protein sequence: CASSLTRTDFYSPLHF.

The rearrangement uses TRBV10-1 and TRBJ2-7; unclear D gene. The length of the CDR3 is 11 residues. Trimming left V 3 bases short and J 7 bases short, with 7 bases between. Per the germline V gene, CDR1 is WNHNN and CDR2 is SYGVQD (reference sequence). Here the CDR3 reads CASSENGEQYF. CDR3 DNA sequence: TGCGCCAGCAGTGAAAACGGTGAGCAGTACTTC.

The V and J genes are TRBV7-3 and TRBJ2-5; a possible D gene is TRBD1 (7 bases). Germline CDR1 and CDR2: SGHTA and FQGTGA. V was pared by 5 bases and J by 4 bases, with 8 bases between. CDR3 length: 12 residues. The CDR3 DNA reads TGTGCCAGCAGCCAGGGGGGAGAGACCCAGTACTTC. Amino acids: CASSQGGETQYF. The full variable domain, with the rest looked up from reference TRBV7-3 and TRBJ2-5, is GAGVSQTPSNKVTEKGKYVELRCDPISGHTALYWYRQSLGQGPEFLIYFQGTGAADDSGLPNDRFFAVRPEGSVSTLKIQRTERGDSAVYLCASSQGGETQYFGPGTRLLVL.

This chain links TRBV10-1 with TRBJ1-1, with D perhaps matching TRBD1 (5 bases). The V end lost 7 bases, the J end lost 4 bases, and 13 bases lay between the germline ends. The CDR3 contains 13 residues. Germline-derived CDR1 and CDR2 are WNHNN and SYGVQD (reference sequence). The CDR3 nucleotides read TGCGCCAGCAAAAAAGCCGGGGGCACTGAAGCTTTCTTT. This translates into CASKKAGGTEAFF.

The chain recombines TRBV6-1 with TRBJ1-3, with TRBD1 identical over 7 bases. Germline V lookup: CDR1 MNHNS, CDR2 SASEGT. With V trimmed by 4 bases and J by 4 bases, 7 bases remained unmatched. The CDR3 length is 15 residues. The DNA of the CDR3 is TGTGCCAGCAGTGGGGGACAGTTACCAGGAAACACCATATATTTT. Translating gives CASSGGQLPGNTIYF.

With respect to this clone: Other DNA sequences in the sample encode the same CDR3. J is TRBJ1-1 and V is TRBV7-9; 8 nucleotides align to TRBD1. The junction had 0 bases not matched to a gene; V was cut back by 3 bases and J by 3 bases. This CDR3 region has 13 residues. Germline CDR1 is SEHNR and CDR2 is FQNEAQ (reference sequence). The CDR3 DNA is TGTGCCAGCAGCTTGACAGGGGACACTGAAGCTTTCTTT. It specifies CASSLTGDTEAFF. Variable domain in full (rest from reference TRBV7-9 and TRBJ1-1): DTGVSQNPRHKITKRGQNVTFRCDPISEHNRLYWYRQTLGQGPEFLTYFQNEAQLEKSRLLSDRFSAERPKGSFSTLEIQRTEQGDSAMYLCASSLTGDTEAFFGQGTRLTVV.

This sequence joins TRBV7-3 and TRBJ2-3; 8 nucleotides line up with TRBD1. CDR1 and CDR2 (germline): SGHTA, FQGTGA. The CDR3 runs to 15 residues. Trimming cost V 5 bases and J 2 bases; bases outside gene matches: 6. The CDR3 nucleotides read TGTGCCAGCAGCCCCGGACAGGGACCCACAGATACGCAGTATTTT. Translated, it gives CASSPGQGPTDTQYF.

The chain carries TRBV27 and TRBJ2-7; TRBD2 agrees at 7 bases. The CDR3 runs 13 residues. Germline V gene sequence: CDR1 MNHEY, CDR2 SMNVEV (reference sequence). V lost 6 bases to trimming and J lost 0 bases; unmatched junction nucleotides: 2. The CDR3 DNA sequence: TGTGCCAGCAGAAGGGACTACTCCTACGAGCAGTACTTC. As protein: CASRRDYSYEQYF.

The chain has TRBV9 and TRBJ2-2, with 14 bases lining up with TRBD2. The CDR3 covers 20 residues. The ends lost 3 bases at V and 0 bases at J; junction bases unmatched: 10. CDR1 is SGDLS, CDR2 YYNGEE, per germline. The CDR3 DNA reads TGTGCCAGCAGCGCCCCCGGGACTAGCGGGGGCTTCGCGAACACCGGGGAGCTGTTTTTT. Amino acid sequence: CASSAPGTSGGFANTGELFF.

Notes on this clone: This same CDR3 is encoded by further DNA sequences in the sample. CDR3 region: CASSLGTGVNTEAFF. As DNA, the CDR3 is TGCGCCAGCAGCTTGGGTACAGGGGTGAACACTGAAGCTTTCTTT. V and J are TRBV5-1 and TRBJ1-1; 7 bases are shared with TRBD1. V lost 0 bases, J lost 0 bases, and 2 bases stayed unmatched. The germline V gene has CDR1 SGHRS and CDR2 YFSETQ. This CDR3 region has 15 residues.

The J gene is TRBJ2-3, the V gene TRBV13, with 13 positions matching TRBD2. This CDR3 is built from 16 residues. Germline CDR1 is PRHDT and CDR2 is FYEKMQ (reference sequence). J was trimmed by 5 bases and V by 5 bases; bases with no gene match: 7. CDR3 nucleotides: TGTGCCAGCAGCCAACCGACTAGCGGGGGGCGAGATACGCAGTATTTT. It specifies CASSQPTSGGRDTQYF.

This rearrangement joins TRBV28 to TRBJ1-5; D remains ambiguous. Germline V gene sequence: CDR1 MDHEN, CDR2 SYDVKM. The CDR3 totals 12 residues. Trimming stripped 11 bases from V and 0 bases from J, with 8 bases between. The CDR3 is CAARNSNQPQHF. The DNA of the CDR3 is TGTGCCGCTAGGAATAGCAATCAGCCCCAGCATTTT.

In nucleotides, the CDR3 is TGTGCCAGCAGCTTGGCCCGGGGAAGCTCCTACGAGCAGTACTTC. Its protein is CASSLARGSSYEQYF. This rearrangement joins TRBV5-4 to TRBJ2-7, with TRBD2 as a possible D gene (5 bases). The CDR3 is 15 amino acids. V gave up 0 bases and J gave up 0 bases, with 10 bases separating them. Germline V gives CDR1 SGHNT, CDR2 YYREEE (reference sequence).

V usage is TRBV19 and J usage is TRBJ1-5, with D possibly TRBD1 on 5 matching bases. The V and J ends lost 3 bases and 10 bases respectively, with 13 bases between them. The CDR3 contains 13 residues. Germline V gives CDR1 LNHDA, CDR2 SQIVND (reference sequence). CDR3 amino acids: CASSMDQGTPQHF. DNA for the CDR3: TGTGCCAGTAGTATGGACCAGGGCACTCCCCAGCATTTT.

The chain employs TRBV5-1 and TRBJ1-2; no definite D call. The germline CDR1 and CDR2 sequences are SGHRS and YFSETQ. This CDR3 is 15 amino acids long. In nucleotides, the CDR3 is TGCGCTAGCCGGAGGGCAGAAGCTACTAACTATGGCTACACCTTC. The encoded protein is CASRRAEATNYGYTF. Full variable domain (rest looked up from reference TRBV5-1 and TRBJ1-2): KAGVTQTPRYLIKTRGQQVTLSCSPISGHRSVSWYQQTPGQGLQFLFEYFSETQRNKGNFPGRFSGRQFSNSRSEMNVSTLELGDSALYLCASRRAEATNYGYTFGSGTRLTVV.

The chain combines TRBV5-4 with TRBJ1-6; 7 bases are shared with TRBD1. With V trimmed by 1 base and J by 10 bases, 5 bases remained unmatched. There are 14 residues in the CDR3. From germline, CDR1 is SGHNT and CDR2 YYREEE (reference sequence). In DNA, the CDR3 is TGTGCCAGCAGCTTGCGAGGGGGCGAATCACCCCTCCACTTT. This translates into CASSLRGGESPLHF.

Only a few counts were recorded for this clone. The chain carries TRBV7-8 and TRBJ2-3, with 10 bases aligning to TRBD2. Germline CDR1 is SGHVS and CDR2 is FQNEAQ. This CDR3 is 17 amino acids long. V trimming: 5 bases; J trimming: 1 base; junction bases outside the gene matches: 9. CDR3 nucleotides: TGTGCCAGCAGCCCGGTCCGGCTAGCGGGGGGCACAGATACGCAGTATTTT. Translated, it gives CASSPVRLAGGTDTQYF.

The CDR3 sequence is CASRQGVGTYSNQPQHF. The CDR3 nucleotides are TGTGCCAGCAGACAGGGGGTAGGCACCTATAGCAATCAGCCCCAGCATTTT. This chain connects TRBV28 to TRBJ1-5; 8 bases line up with TRBD1. V lost 6 bases to trimming and J lost 0 bases; unmatched junction nucleotides: 10. This CDR3 has 17 amino acids. Germline CDR1 reads MDHEN; CDR2 reads SYDVKM.

V and J are TRBV4-2 and TRBJ2-3; 9 bases are shared with TRBD2. Germline CDR1 is LGHNA and CDR2 is YNFKEQ. With V trimmed by 0 bases and J by 8 bases, 3 bases remained unmatched. The CDR3 spans 14 residues. In DNA form, the CDR3 reads TGTGCCAGCAGCCAAGACTTGACTAGCGGTACGCAGTATTTT. Translating it yields CASSQDLTSGTQYF.

This clone showed up just a few times. CDR3 loop: CASSPTRPARTEAFF. In nucleotides, the CDR3 is TGCGCCAGCAGCCCCACCAGGCCGGCAAGGACTGAAGCTTTCTTT. The rearrangement uses TRBV4-3 and TRBJ1-1; D remains unclear. The V gene lost 4 bases and the J gene lost 5 bases, with 17 bases spanning the gap. CDR3 size: 15 residues. Germline V CDR1 and CDR2: LGHNA, YSLEER.

Here the CDR3 DNA reads TGCGCCAGCAGCCAAGAATATAGCAGGGTAGGTGAGCAGTACTTC. Translating it yields CASSQEYSRVGEQYF. This rearrangement joins TRBV4-3 to TRBJ2-7; possibly TRBD1 for D (5 bases). Germline assignment: CDR1 LGHNA and CDR2 YSLEER. The CDR3 totals 15 residues. Trimming removed 0 bases from V and 7 bases from J, with 16 bases in between.

V and J are TRBV7-2 and TRBJ1-2; 7 positions agree with TRBD1. V trimming: 5 bases; J trimming: 4 bases; junction bases outside the gene matches: 16. This CDR3 spans 17 amino acids. Germline CDR1 reads SGHTA; CDR2 reads FQGNSA. The CDR3 protein is CASSPSPGSTGAYGYTF. CDR3 coding DNA: TGTGCCAGCAGCCCTAGCCCCGGTAGTACAGGGGCCTATGGCTACACCTTC.

The chain links TRBV19 to TRBJ2-7, with D possibly being TRBD1 (5 bases). CDR1 is LNHDA, CDR2 SQIVND, per germline (reference sequence). Trimming pared 2 bases from V and 5 bases from J, leaving 16 bases between. The CDR3 runs to 15 residues. The DNA of the CDR3 is TGTGCCAGTAGTATACTCCCCCAGGGCGTCCACGAGCAGTACTTC. Amino acid sequence: CASSILPQGVHEQYF.

The chain employs TRBV18 and TRBJ2-5; 7 nucleotides line up with TRBD2. The germline V gene has CDR1 KGHSH and CDR2 LQKENI. The trim removed 8 bases at V and 2 bases at J, leaving 5 bases unmatched. The CDR3 sequence is 13 residues long. CDR3 amino acids: CASVGTTQETQYF. As DNA, the CDR3 is TGTGCCAGCGTCGGGACTACTCAAGAGACCCAGTACTTC.

The chain is built from TRBV28 and TRBJ1-5; D may be TRBD1 (6 bases). This CDR3 contains 15 residues. V lost 5 bases and J 2 bases, leaving 13 bases between the germline ends. Germline V gene data show CDR1 as MDHEN and CDR2 as SYDVKM. The CDR3 bases are TGTGCCAGCAGTGTACAGGGTAAGGGCAATCAGCCCCAGCATTTT. Protein sequence: CASSVQGKGNQPQHF.

The rearrangement uses TRBV7-3 and TRBJ2-2; 10 bases are a match to TRBD1. Germline loops: CDR1 SGHTA, CDR2 FQGTGA. With 2 bases clipped from V and 4 bases from J, the junction kept 10 bases outside the gene matches. This CDR3 is built from 18 residues. This CDR3 is CASSLGIGTGAVTGELFF. The CDR3 coding sequence is TGTGCCAGCAGCTTAGGGATCGGGACAGGGGCGGTCACCGGGGAGCTGTTTTTT. Looking up the rest from reference TRBV7-3 and TRBJ2-2 gives the full variable domain: GAGVSQTPSNKVTEKGKYVELRCDPISGHTALYWYRQSLGQGPEFLIYFQGTGAADDSGLPNDRFFAVRPEGSVSTLKIQRTERGDSAVYLCASSLGIGTGAVTGELFFGEGSRLTVL.